This passage covers 31 T cell receptor beta chains from one sample sequenced in a study of T cell changes during pregnancy in multiple sclerosis. The data were produced by immunoSEQ multiplex PCR, yet TCRdb's version contains in-frame clones alone and is incomplete. The profile shows 83,000 or so clones, 94% of them singletons. The specimen comprised peripheral blood, sampled after pregnancy. The receptors were gathered from a female donor in good health, enrolled as a control in a pregnancy study.

CDR3 protein: CASIEPGGNTEAFF. The CDR3 coding sequence is TGTGCCAGTATTGAGCCCGGGGGGAACACTGAAGCTTTCTTT. This chain connects TRBV19 to TRBJ1-1, with D perhaps TRBD1 (5 bases). V was trimmed by 7 bases and J by 1 base, leaving 13 bases between them. CDR1 is LNHDA, CDR2 SQIVND, per germline (reference sequence). The CDR3 is made up of 14 amino acids.

The chain employs TRBV7-9 and TRBJ2-3; unclear D gene. The CDR3 spans 13 residues. CDR1 SEHNR and CDR2 FQNEAQ come from the germline V gene (reference sequence). With 5 bases removed from V and 0 bases from J, the gap between germline ends came to 6 bases. In nucleotides, the CDR3 is TGTGCCAGCAGCCCCCAAAGCACAGATACGCAGTATTTT. Translated: CASSPQSTDTQYF. The complete variable domain, with remaining parts taken from reference TRBV7-9 and TRBJ2-3, reads DTGVSQNPRHKITKRGQNVTFRCDPISEHNRLYWYRQTLGQGPEFLTYFQNEAQLEKSRLLSDRFSAERPKGSFSTLEIQRTEQGDSAMYLCASSPQSTDTQYFGPGTRLTVL.

The J gene is TRBJ2-7, the V gene TRBV6-5; 13 bases fit TRBD2. The germline CDR1 and CDR2 sequences are MNHEY and SVGAGI. The junction had 6 bases not matched to a gene; V was cut back by 5 bases and J by 5 bases. The CDR3 is 15 amino acids. For the CDR3, the DNA is TGTGCCAGCAGTCAGAGGACTAGCGGGAGTCACGAGCAGTACTTC. Translating gives CASSQRTSGSHEQYF.

As DNA, the CDR3 is TGTGCCAGCAGGGCTCTGGGACAGGGGATCGGGGAGCTGTTTTTT. Residues: CASRALGQGIGELFF. The chain is built from TRBV28 and TRBJ2-2, with TRBD1 matching over 10 bases. Germline CDR1 reads MDHEN; CDR2 reads SYDVKM. After removal of 6 bases from V and 7 bases from J, the junction contained 8 bases not matched to a gene. The CDR3 consists of 15 residues.

This clone has a single count. The chain recombines TRBV15 with TRBJ1-2; perhaps TRBD1 as D (6 bases). The CDR3 is 13 amino acids. Germline V gene lookup returns CDR1 LNHNV and CDR2 YYDKDF (reference sequence). Trimming stripped 6 bases from V and 4 bases from J, with 12 bases between. The CDR3 reads CATSPGVRYGYTF. CDR3 DNA sequence: TGTGCCACCAGTCCAGGGGTGCGCTATGGCTACACCTTC.

This chain links TRBV28 with TRBJ1-1; D is possibly TRBD1 (5 bases). Germline CDR1 reads MDHEN; CDR2 reads SYDVKM. This CDR3 is built from 15 residues. The V end lost 6 bases, the J end lost 4 bases, and 18 bases lay between the germline ends. The CDR3 sequence: CASSSIGGTGTEAFF. CDR3 coding DNA: TGTGCCAGCAGCTCTATCGGGGGGACCGGCACTGAAGCTTTCTTT.

V is TRBV29-1 and J is TRBJ2-3; D unresolved. In germline, CDR1 is SQVTM, CDR2 ANQGSEA. This CDR3 is built from 11 residues. Trimming cost V 4 bases and J 4 bases, with 6 bases left between them. This CDR3 reads CSVVIADTQYF. CDR3 DNA sequence: TGCAGCGTTGTGATAGCAGATACGCAGTATTTT.

This chain joins TRBV5-1 and TRBJ1-1, with 10 bases identical to TRBD1. The trim removed 2 bases at V and 4 bases at J, leaving 5 bases unmatched. This CDR3 region has 15 residues. Germline V gene data show CDR1 as SGHRS and CDR2 as YFSETQ. CDR3 loop: CASSLGTGAGTEAFF. The DNA of the CDR3 is TGCGCCAGCAGCTTAGGGACAGGGGCGGGCACTGAAGCTTTCTTT. Looking up the rest from reference TRBV5-1 and TRBJ1-1 gives the full variable domain: KAGVTQTPRYLIKTRGQQVTLSCSPISGHRSVSWYQQTPGQGLQFLFEYFSETQRNKGNFPGRFSGRQFSNSRSEMNVSTLELGDSALYLCASSLGTGAGTEAFFGQGTRLTVV.

This clone came up once. This chain joins TRBV5-4 and TRBJ2-3, with a weak D call TRBD2 (6 bases). V was clipped by 0 bases and J by 0 bases, with 14 bases between them. Germline loops: CDR1 SGHNT, CDR2 YYREEE (reference sequence). The CDR3 is 17 amino acids. The CDR3 here is CASSLEASVESTDTQYF. CDR3 nucleotide sequence: TGTGCCAGCAGCTTGGAGGCTAGCGTAGAGAGCACAGATACGCAGTATTTT.

V is TRBV27 and J is TRBJ1-5; TRBD1 matches 8 bases. The CDR3 totals 15 residues. V trimming: 7 bases; J trimming: 3 bases; junction bases outside the gene matches: 8. Germline CDR1 is MNHEY and CDR2 is SMNVEV (reference sequence). In nucleotides, the CDR3 is TGTGCCAGCACAAGGACAGGGAGTTCCAATCAGCCCCAGCATTTT. This sequence encodes CASTRTGSSNQPQHF.

The gene calls are TRBV28 and TRBJ1-5; no clear D. Germline V gene sequence: CDR1 MDHEN, CDR2 SYDVKM. Trimming took off 2 bases at V and 4 bases at J, with 12 bases between the two ends. The CDR3 extends over 15 amino acids. The CDR3 DNA sequence: TGTGCCAGCAGTTTAGTGTCGAGGGAGAATCAGCCCCAGCATTTT. Amino acid sequence: CASSLVSRENQPQHF.

The chain combines TRBV6-1 with TRBJ2-1, with D maybe TRBD2 (6 bases). Trimming stripped 4 bases from V and 2 bases from J, with 15 bases between. The CDR3 runs 16 residues. Germline CDR1 is MNHNS and CDR2 is SASEGT. The CDR3 here is CASSVGRRDPYNEQFF. The CDR3 region has the DNA TGTGCCAGCAGTGTTGGGAGGCGGGACCCCTACAATGAGCAGTTCTTC.

The chain recombines TRBV7-9 with TRBJ1-2, with a tentative D call TRBD1 (6 bases). Germline V gene data show CDR1 as SEHNR and CDR2 as FQNEAQ (reference sequence). Trimming cost V 5 bases and J 4 bases, with 14 bases left between them. CDR3 length: 14 amino acids. The CDR3 spells CASSVSQGSYGYTF. As DNA, the CDR3 is TGTGCCAGCAGCGTCTCACAGGGAAGCTATGGCTACACCTTC. The full variable domain, completed using reference TRBV7-9 and TRBJ1-2, is DTGVSQNPRHKITKRGQNVTFRCDPISEHNRLYWYRQTLGQGPEFLTYFQNEAQLEKSRLLSDRFSAERPKGSFSTLEIQRTEQGDSAMYLCASSVSQGSYGYTFGSGTRLTVV.

The CDR3 DNA is TGTGCCAGCAGACAGGGACAGGGGACAGATACGCAGTATTTT. Its translation is CASRQGQGTDTQYF. V gene TRBV6-1 combines with J gene TRBJ2-3; 10 bases map to TRBD1. The V and J ends lost 6 bases and 3 bases, in that order; junction bases with no gene match: 3. The CDR3 spans 14 residues. Germline CDR1 is MNHNS and CDR2 is SASEGT.

This sequence joins TRBV7-9 and TRBJ2-1, with TRBD1 identical over 7 bases. Losses at the gene ends were 4 bases for V and 0 bases for J; bases not matched to a gene: 3. Germline V lookup: CDR1 SEHNR, CDR2 FQNEAQ (reference sequence). CDR3 size: 15 residues. The chain's CDR3 is CASSSGQSSYNEQFF. The CDR3 DNA sequence: TGTGCCAGCAGCTCGGGACAGAGCTCCTACAATGAGCAGTTCTTC.

The genes are TRBV6-5 and TRBJ1-2; D perhaps matches TRBD1 (5 bases). From germline, CDR1 is MNHEY and CDR2 SVGAGI. The V and J ends lost 2 bases and 7 bases respectively, with 8 bases between them. This CDR3 has 12 amino acids. CDR3 region: CASSYPGGGYTF. CDR3 DNA sequence: TGTGCCAGCAGTTACCCCGGGGGTGGCTACACCTTC.

The V and J genes are TRBV27 and TRBJ2-7; 8 nucleotides agree with TRBD1. Losses at the gene ends were 3 bases for V and 7 bases for J; bases not matched to a gene: 8. The germline gives CDR1 MNHEY, CDR2 SMNVEV (reference sequence). The CDR3 runs 14 residues. The CDR3 reads CASSFRTGHQEQYF. The CDR3 DNA follows: TGTGCCAGCAGTTTCCGGACAGGGCATCAAGAGCAGTACTTC.

This clone occurred once. The rearrangement links TRBV23-1 to TRBJ1-2, with 12 nucleotides matching TRBD1. TRBV23-1 is an open reading frame whose function is uncertain. Trimming at V came to 4 bases and at J to 2 bases, leaving 5 bases not matched to a gene. The CDR3 consists of 16 residues. The CDR3 DNA is TGCGCCAGCAGTCCCCCGGGACAGGGGGCAAACTATGGCTACACCTTC. It codes for CASSPPGQGANYGYTF.

This sequence joins TRBV7-9 and TRBJ1-1; TRBD1 might be the D (6 bases). Germline CDR1 is SEHNR and CDR2 is FQNEAQ (reference sequence). The V gene lost 5 bases and the J gene lost 5 bases, with 15 bases spanning the gap. The CDR3 contains 14 residues. The CDR3 region has the DNA TGTGCCAGCAGCCGAGGGGGGGCAGGGACTGAAGCTTTCTTT. It codes for CASSRGGAGTEAFF.

V gene TRBV28 combines with J gene TRBJ1-2; the match to TRBD1 covers 7 bases. Trimming removed 5 bases from V and 7 bases from J; junction bases left unmatched: 13. Looked up from germline, CDR1 is MDHEN and CDR2 is SYDVKM. The CDR3 is 15 amino acids. The CDR3 loop reads CASSLPGTVEFGYTF. The CDR3 region has the DNA TGTGCCAGCAGTCTCCCCGGGACAGTCGAATTTGGCTACACCTTC.

This chain connects TRBV7-2 to TRBJ2-7, with D perhaps matching TRBD1 (5 bases). V was cut by 4 bases and J by 5 bases, with 12 bases left in between. This CDR3 comprises 13 residues. Per germline, CDR1 SGHTA and CDR2 FQGNSA. In nucleotides, the CDR3 is TGTGCCAGCAGCTGGGGCTTCGGCAACGAGCAGTACTTC. Translation: CASSWGFGNEQYF.

This sequence joins TRBV4-1 and TRBJ1-4; 7 nucleotides agree with TRBD1. Unmatched junction bases numbered 14, after V lost 2 bases and J lost 5 bases. Germline V CDR1 and CDR2: MGHRA, YSYEKL. CDR3 length equals 18 residues. CDR3 amino acids: CASSQTFQGGGRNEKLFF. The CDR3 bases are TGCGCCAGCAGCCAAACTTTCCAAGGAGGGGGCAGGAATGAAAAACTGTTTTTT.

V and J are TRBV15 and TRBJ2-7, with D possibly matching TRBD2 (6 bases). The germline CDR1 and CDR2 sequences are LNHNV and YYDKDF (reference sequence). CDR3 length: 14 residues. V was shortened by 3 bases and J by 3 bases, with 12 bases between the two germline ends. The CDR3 DNA follows: TGTGCCACCAGCAGCGGGACGGAGGGCTACGAGCAGTACTTC. As protein: CATSSGTEGYEQYF.

The chain couples TRBV2 to TRBJ2-7; tentatively, D is TRBD1 (6 bases). V lost 4 bases and J 6 bases, leaving 13 bases between the germline ends. The CDR3 spans 13 residues. The V gene's germline CDR1 is SNHLY and CDR2 FYNNEI. CDR3 amino acids: CASSGNRDREQYF. CDR3 coding DNA: TGTGCCAGCAGTGGCAACAGGGATCGCGAGCAGTACTTC.

The rearrangement links TRBV21-1 to TRBJ2-5; TRBD1 is the table's D call, not checked against the DNA. TRBV21-1 represents a pseudogene. The CDR3 sequence is 15 residues long. The CDR3 DNA sequence: TGTGCCAGCAGCCAAGGAAACGGGACAGCAGAGACCCAGTACTTC. This translates into CASSQGNGTAETQYF.

The V and J genes are TRBV11-2 and TRBJ2-7; D is unclear. Germline V gene data show CDR1 as SGHAT and CDR2 as FQNNGV. CDR3 length: 15 amino acids. Trimming left V 5 bases short and J 5 bases short, with 19 bases between. The CDR3 protein is CASSPTPVAGHEQYF. The CDR3 DNA is TGTGCCAGCAGCCCCACACCCGTTGCAGGTCACGAGCAGTACTTC.

V gene TRBV2 combines with J gene TRBJ2-4; 8 nucleotides line up with TRBD1. CDR3 length: 15 residues. Trimming removed 2 bases from V and 3 bases from J; junction bases left unmatched: 3. The germline CDR1 and CDR2 sequences are SNHLY and FYNNEI. The CDR3 DNA follows: TGTGCCAGCAGTGAACAGGGGGCGGTCAAAAACATTCAGTACTTC. This codes for CASSEQGAVKNIQYF. Full variable domain (missing parts from reference TRBV2 and TRBJ2-4): EPEVTQTPSHQVTQMGQEVILRCVPISNHLYFYWYRQILGQKVEFLVSFYNNEISEKSEIFDDQFSVERPDGSNFTLKIRSTKLEDSAMYFCASSEQGAVKNIQYFGAGTRLSVL.

The chain is built from TRBV5-1 and TRBJ2-2; 8 positions match TRBD2. Germline V gene sequence: CDR1 SGHRS, CDR2 YFSETQ. V trimming: 4 bases; J trimming: 6 bases; junction bases outside the gene matches: 8. The CDR3 is 15 residues long. In nucleotides, the CDR3 is TGCGCCAGCAGCCCGGGGGCGGGGGGCGCCGGGGAGCTGTTTTTT. Translated: CASSPGAGGAGELFF.

The chain recombines TRBV11-3 with TRBJ1-1; 7 nucleotides match TRBD1. Germline loops: CDR1 SGHNT, CDR2 YENEEA. The CDR3 loop spans 19 amino acids. V was pared by 6 bases and J by 1 base, with 20 bases of the junction left unmatched. CDR3 DNA: TGTGCCAGCAGACATGGCCAATTTATCCGGGACAGAGGGAACACTGAAGCTTTCTTT. It yields the protein CASRHGQFIRDRGNTEAFF. Based on the CDR3 plus reference TRBV11-3 and TRBJ1-1, the full variable domain is EAGVVQSPRYKIIEKKQPVAFWCNPISGHNTLYWYLQNLGQGPELLIRYENEEAVDDSQLPKDRFSAERLKGVDSTLKIQPAELGDSAVYLCASRHGQFIRDRGNTEAFFGQGTRLTVV.

The chain links TRBV4-1 to TRBJ2-6, with D possibly TRBD1 on 5 matching bases. In germline, CDR1 is MGHRA, CDR2 YSYEKL. V gave up 0 bases and J gave up 0 bases, with 6 bases separating them. This CDR3 spans 16 amino acids. The CDR3 DNA reads TGCGCCAGCAGCCAAGATGACAGCTCTGGGGCCAACGTCCTGACTTTC. This translates into CASSQDDSSGANVLTF.

This clone was recorded a few times. J is TRBJ1-1 and V is TRBV5-1; unclear D gene. Germline V gene data show CDR1 as SGHRS and CDR2 as YFSETQ. This CDR3 has 13 amino acids. Trimming took 1 base from V and 4 from J, leaving 8 bases between them. CDR3 protein: CASSLPEGTEAFF. As DNA, the CDR3 is TGCGCCAGCAGCTTGCCGGAGGGCACTGAAGCTTTCTTT. Combining the CDR3 with reference TRBV5-1 and TRBJ1-1 gives the whole variable domain KAGVTQTPRYLIKTRGQQVTLSCSPISGHRSVSWYQQTPGQGLQFLFEYFSETQRNKGNFPGRFSGRQFSNSRSEMNVSTLELGDSALYLCASSLPEGTEAFFGQGTRLTVV.